This is a list of T cell receptor beta chains from one sample in a study of blood T cell repertoires in COVID-19. Clones were sequenced by immunoSEQ multiplex PCR, and TCRdb holds only the in-frame ones, with some missing. The data contain roughly 200,000 clones, roughly nine tenths of them singletons. Input material: peripheral blood. All receptors come from a man in his 60s with active or convalescent COVID-19. CDR3s include the opening cysteine and the closing phenylalanine or tryptophan. D genes are given only for firm matches. Some rows mark clone size as missing; the rest say once, few, many or name a class of expanded clone.

>TRBV11-2|.|TRBJ2-7|.
TGTGCCAGCAGCTTGGGCTCTTACAGGGTCTACGAGCAGTACTTC
CASSLGSYRVYEQYF
>TRBV6-5|.|TRBJ2-7|TRBD2
TGTGCCAGCAGTCTCCGGGGGGGGAACTCCTACGAGCAGTACTTC
CASSLRGGNSYEQYF
>TRBV2|.|TRBJ1-1|TRBD1
TGTGCCAGCAGTGAGGACAGGGAGAGCACTGAAGCTTTCTTT
CASSEDRESTEAFF
>TRBV27|.|TRBJ2-3|TRBD2
TGTGCCAGCAGTTTGGAGCGGGGGGGTTTCGGCACAGATACGCAGTATTTT
CASSLERGGFGTDTQYF
>TRBV5-1|once|TRBJ2-5|TRBD2
TGCGCCAGCAGCACGACTAGCGGGGGCCGCCAAGAGACCCAGTACTTC
CASSTTSGGRQETQYF
>TRBV7-3|.|TRBJ2-5|.
TGTGCCAGCAGCTTAACGTACAGGGACGAGACCCAGTACTTC
CASSLTYRDETQYF
>TRBV5-5|.|TRBJ1-3|.
TGTGCCAGCAGCTTAAGACAGGACTCTGGAAACACCATATATTTT
CASSLRQDSGNTIYF
>TRBV5-1|.|TRBJ2-2|.
TGCGCCAGCAGCCGCAAACAGGGTCCCGGGGAGCTGTTTTTT
CASSRKQGPGELFF
>TRBV2|.|TRBJ1-3|TRBD1
TGTGCCAGCGGATCGGACAGGGGAAACACCATATATTTT
CASGSDRGNTIYF
>TRBV7-9|.|TRBJ2-5|.
TGTGCCAGCAGCTTGTCCGGGTCGGAGACCCAGTACTTC
CASSLSGSETQYF
>TRBV7-6|.|TRBJ2-7|TRBD2
TGTGCCAGCAGCTTAGCGAGGGGAGGGGAGCCTTACGAGCAGTACTTC
CASSLARGGEPYEQYF
>TRBV3-1/TRBV3-2|.|TRBJ1-2|.
TGTGCCAGCAGCCCTCGGACAGAAAGGGAGGGCTACACCTTC
CASSPRTEREGYTF
>TRBV4-1|.|TRBJ2-3|TRBD1
TGCGCCAGCAGCAAACCGGGACAGAGAAACACAGATACGCAGTATTTT
CASSKPGQRNTDTQYF
>TRBV5-6|.|TRBJ2-3|TRBD2
TGTGCCAGCAGCTTGCGGGGGGTGACAGATACGCAGTATTTT
CASSLRGVTDTQYF
>TRBV5-1|.|TRBJ1-4|.
TGCGCCAGCAGCTTCGGACAGACTAATGAAAAACTGTTTTTT
CASSFGQTNEKLFF
>TRBV12-3/TRBV12-4|.|TRBJ1-1|.
TGTGCCAGCCGAGGGAACACTGAAGCTTTCTTT
CASRGNTEAFF
>TRBV5-5|.|TRBJ1-6|TRBD1
TGTGCCAGCAGCTTGGGGACAGGGAATTCACCCCTCCACTTT
CASSLGTGNSPLHF
>TRBV15|.|TRBJ1-3|.
TGTGCCACCAGGATTCTGGGGGGCTCTGGAAACACCATATATTTT
CATRILGGSGNTIYF
>TRBV3-1/TRBV3-2|.|TRBJ1-5|.
TGTGCCAGCAGCCGCGGGTCTGGCAATCAGCCCCAGCATTTT
CASSRGSGNQPQHF
>TRBV2|.|TRBJ2-7|TRBD2
TGTGCCAGCAGTGGGGAGCGGGGGGGCTACGAGCAGTACTTC
CASSGERGGYEQYF
>TRBV3-1/TRBV3-2|.|TRBJ2-7|TRBD1
TGTGCCAGCAGCCAAGTGGGACAGAGATACGAGCAGTACTTC
CASSQVGQRYEQYF
>TRBV30|.|TRBJ1-2|.
TGTGCCTGGAGTCGGACAAACTATGGCTACACCTTC
CAWSRTNYGYTF